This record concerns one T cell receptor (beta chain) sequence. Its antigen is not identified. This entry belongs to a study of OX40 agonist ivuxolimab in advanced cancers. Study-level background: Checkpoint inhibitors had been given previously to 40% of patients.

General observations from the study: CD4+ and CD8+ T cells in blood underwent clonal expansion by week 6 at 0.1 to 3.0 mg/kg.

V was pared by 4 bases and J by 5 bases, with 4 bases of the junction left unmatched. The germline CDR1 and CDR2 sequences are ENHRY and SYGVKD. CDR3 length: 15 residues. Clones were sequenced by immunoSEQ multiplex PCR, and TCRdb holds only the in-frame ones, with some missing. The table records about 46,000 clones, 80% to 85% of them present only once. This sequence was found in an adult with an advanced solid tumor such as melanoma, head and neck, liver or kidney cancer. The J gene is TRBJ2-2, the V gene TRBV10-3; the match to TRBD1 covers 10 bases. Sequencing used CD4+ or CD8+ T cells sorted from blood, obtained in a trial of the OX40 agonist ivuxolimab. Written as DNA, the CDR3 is TGTGCCATCAGTGGACAGGGGGCTGGGACCGGGGAGCTGTTTTTT. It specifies CAISGQGAGTGELFF.